Shown below are 9 T cell receptor beta chains from a single sample sequenced in a study of cytomegalovirus exposure and HLA in healthy donors. The assay was immunoSEQ multiplex PCR, and TCRdb's table has in-frame clones only and misses some. The table lists roughly 120,000 clones, around 89% of them singletons. The sequenced sample was PBMCs. All receptors come from a man aged 18 to 35 in good health and CMV-seronegative.

The V call is TRBV5-1, the J call TRBJ2-7; 8 bases fit TRBD1. Germline CDR1 reads SGHRS; CDR2 reads YFSETQ. J lost 3 bases, V lost 2 bases, and 4 bases had no gene match. The CDR3 sequence is 14 residues long. Here the CDR3 reads CASSLTGGLYEQYF. DNA of the CDR3: TGCGCCAGCAGCTTAACAGGGGGGCTCTACGAGCAGTACTTC.

This rearrangement joins TRBV6-1 to TRBJ2-1, with D uncertain. Looked up from germline, CDR1 is MNHNS and CDR2 is SASEGT. The CDR3 spans 14 residues. Trimming removed 0 bases at V and 6 bases at J, with 9 bases between. CDR3 loop: CASSEAFRSNEQFF. In nucleotides, the CDR3 is TGTGCCAGCAGTGAAGCGTTCAGATCCAATGAGCAGTTCTTC.

This clone was seen a few times. The chain employs TRBV6-1 and TRBJ2-7; the match to TRBD2 covers 8 bases. Germline CDR1 reads MNHNS; CDR2 reads SASEGT. The CDR3 loop spans 15 amino acids. The V gene end was trimmed by 2 bases and the J gene end by 1 base; junction bases not matched to a gene: 4. CDR3: CASSELAGGSYEQYF. CDR3 DNA: TGTGCCAGCAGTGAACTAGCGGGTGGTTCCTACGAGCAGTACTTC.

The V and J genes are TRBV9 and TRBJ1-3; D possibly corresponds to TRBD1 (6 bases). Per the germline V gene, CDR1 is SGDLS and CDR2 is YYNGEE. This CDR3 is 18 amino acids long. The V gene lost 3 bases and the J gene lost 0 bases, with 19 bases spanning the gap. The CDR3 sequence: CASSASNSRTVSGNTIYF. In DNA form, the CDR3 reads TGTGCCAGCAGCGCCTCGAACTCGCGGACAGTCTCTGGAAACACCATATATTTT.

The chain is built from TRBV9 and TRBJ2-7; 12 nucleotides agree with TRBD2. J was trimmed by 0 bases and V by 4 bases; bases with no gene match: 8. The CDR3 contains 17 residues. Germline V gene sequence: CDR1 SGDLS, CDR2 YYNGEE. CDR3 bases: TGTGCCAGCAGCTTTTCACCTAGCGGGAGGGACTCCTACGAGCAGTACTTC. Translation: CASSFSPSGRDSYEQYF.

This chain connects TRBV6-5 to TRBJ2-5, with TRBD2 identical over 12 bases. The CDR3 consists of 14 residues. Per germline, CDR1 MNHEY and CDR2 SVGAGI. V lost 5 bases, J lost 2 bases, and 0 bases stayed unmatched. CDR3 region: CASSLAGGQETQYF. As DNA, the CDR3 is TGTGCCAGCAGTCTAGCGGGGGGGCAAGAGACCCAGTACTTC.

This clone was counted many times. This sequence joins TRBV7-9 and TRBJ2-2, with D perhaps matching TRBD2 (5 bases). Per germline, CDR1 SEHNR and CDR2 FQNEAQ (reference sequence). The length of the CDR3 is 15 residues. V was cut by 5 bases and J by 3 bases, with 13 bases left in between. CDR3 protein: CASSPMRGHTGELFF. The CDR3 DNA reads as TGTGCCAGCAGCCCAATGCGAGGGCACACCGGGGAGCTGTTTTTT.

This clone has just a few counts. The chain combines TRBV2 with TRBJ2-7, with TRBD1 matching over 9 bases. With V trimmed by 6 bases and J by 3 bases, 9 bases remained unmatched. Germline assignment: CDR1 SNHLY and CDR2 FYNNEI. The length of the CDR3 is 15 residues. The DNA for the CDR3 is TGTGCCAGCAGCTTTACAGGGGGCGCGGGCTACGAGCAGTACTTC. Its protein product is CASSFTGGAGYEQYF.

The chain employs TRBV19 and TRBJ2-1; 10 bases agree with TRBD2. The length of the CDR3 is 15 residues. V shed 7 bases, J shed 5 bases, and the junction held 8 bases outside the gene matches. Germline assignment: CDR1 LNHDA and CDR2 SQIVND (reference sequence). CDR3 in DNA: TGTGCCAGTATGTTCCTAGCGGGAGCTAACAATGAGCAGTTCTTC. This gives the protein CASMFLAGANNEQFF.